These 25 T cell receptor beta chains came from one sample sequenced in a study of blood T cell repertoires in COVID-19. The protocol was immunoSEQ multiplex PCR, while the TCRdb copy is restricted to in-frame clones and leaves out a portion. The table has fewer than 80,000 clones, 90% seen once. The sample taken for sequencing was peripheral blood. The receptors derive from a man aged 50-59 years with acute or convalescent COVID-19.

The chain uses TRBV5-5 and TRBJ2-7; 12 nucleotides agree with TRBD2. Per the germline V gene, CDR1 is SGHKS and CDR2 is YYEKEE (reference sequence). V lost 2 bases, J lost 2 bases, and 14 bases stayed unmatched. The CDR3 extends over 19 amino acids. CDR3 protein: CASSFNLAGGSQRAYEQYF. The DNA of the CDR3 is TGTGCCAGCAGCTTCAATCTAGCGGGAGGGAGTCAGCGTGCCTACGAGCAGTACTTC.

This sequence joins TRBV6-6 and TRBJ1-4; TRBD1 is a possible D gene (6 bases). Trimming cost V 3 bases and J 7 bases, with 18 bases left between them. Germline CDR1 reads MNHNY; CDR2 reads SVGAGI (reference sequence). The CDR3 is made up of 16 amino acids. This chain's CDR3 is CASSYTGSSGGEKLFF. CDR3 DNA: TGTGCCAGCAGTTATACAGGGAGTTCGGGGGGTGAAAAACTGTTTTTT.

V gene TRBV7-2 combines with J gene TRBJ2-2; no clear D. CDR3 size: 15 residues. Germline CDR1 SGHTA, CDR2 FQGNSA. V lost 5 bases to trimming and J lost 3 bases, with 13 bases between them. This chain's CDR3 is CASSLLPRYTGELFF. In DNA, the CDR3 is TGTGCCAGCAGCCTACTGCCCCGCTACACCGGGGAGCTGTTTTTT.

V is TRBV28 and J is TRBJ2-3, with D maybe TRBD2 (6 bases). CDR1 is MDHEN, CDR2 SYDVKM, per germline. The CDR3 totals 14 residues. V was pared by 6 bases and J by 0 bases, with 10 bases between. In nucleotides, the CDR3 is TGTGCCAGCAGCCTGGGACTCAGCACAGATACGCAGTATTTT. This translates into CASSLGLSTDTQYF.

V gene TRBV6-2 or TRBV6-3 combines with J gene TRBJ2-1; the D gene is possibly TRBD2 (5 bases). CDR3 length equals 16 residues. The germline V gene has CDR1 MNHEY and CDR2 SVGEGT. The V and J ends lost 4 bases and 0 bases respectively, with 13 bases between them. CDR3 nucleotide sequence: TGTGCCAGCAGTTCGAGATTAGCGAGCTCCTACAATGAGCAGTTCTTC. Translated: CASSSRLASSYNEQFF.

This chain joins TRBV11-2 and TRBJ2-7; the D gene is possibly TRBD1 (6 bases). The CDR3 contains 14 residues. Trimming pared 6 bases from V and 3 bases from J, leaving 15 bases between. Germline loops: CDR1 SGHAT, CDR2 FQNNGV. DNA of the CDR3: TGTGCCAGCAGACAGCCGGGACAAAACTACGAGCAGTACTTC. This translates into CASRQPGQNYEQYF.

The CDR3 DNA sequence: TGTGCCAGCAGCGTAGAGGGAGCACGTCTCCACTTT. Translation gives CASSVEGARLHF. The chain recombines TRBV9 with TRBJ1-6; D is unresolved. The CDR3 is made up of 12 amino acids. Per the germline V gene, CDR1 is SGDLS and CDR2 is YYNGEE. Trimming took 0 bases from V and 16 from J, leaving 11 bases between them.

The J gene is TRBJ2-7, the V gene TRBV10-2; 14 bases align to TRBD2. Trimming cost V 6 bases and J 6 bases; bases outside gene matches: 7. The germline V gene encodes CDR1 WSHSY and CDR2 SAAADI. The CDR3 runs 15 residues. The chain's CDR3 is CASSQGLAGVTEQYF. The DNA for the CDR3 is TGCGCCAGCAGCCAGGGACTAGCGGGAGTGACCGAGCAGTACTTC.

The gene calls are TRBV7-2 and TRBJ2-7; D gene ambiguous. The V and J ends lost 3 bases and 1 base respectively, with 13 bases between them. This CDR3 contains 15 residues. Germline assignment: CDR1 SGHTA and CDR2 FQGNSA. The CDR3, as DNA: TGTGCCAGCAGCTTGAGTGTGCAGGTATCCTACGAGCAGTACTTC. Protein product: CASSLSVQVSYEQYF.

The V and J genes are TRBV6-5 and TRBJ2-2; D might be TRBD1 (5 bases). Trimming left V 7 bases short and J 1 base short, with 13 bases between. The CDR3 covers 15 residues. Germline V CDR1 and CDR2: MNHEY, SVGAGI. DNA for the CDR3: TGTGCCAGCACCAAAGGGGCCAGGAACACCGGGGAGCTGTTTTTT. Its translation: CASTKGARNTGELFF.

The J gene is TRBJ2-7, the V gene TRBV3-1 (or the pseudogene TRBV3-2), with 8 bases that match TRBD1. Per the germline V gene, CDR1 is LGHDT and CDR2 is YNNKEL (reference sequence). The CDR3 extends over 14 amino acids. The V and J ends lost 4 bases and 2 bases, in that order; junction bases with no gene match: 4. The CDR3 coding sequence is TGTGCCAGCAGCCCCGGACAGGGCCCCTACGAGCAGTACTTC. Protein sequence: CASSPGQGPYEQYF.

V is TRBV11-3 and J is TRBJ1-6; 9 nucleotides align to TRBD1. Germline lookup yields CDR1 SGHNT and CDR2 YENEEA. The CDR3 covers 15 residues. The junction had 4 bases not matched to a gene; V was cut back by 3 bases and J by 7 bases. DNA for the CDR3: TGTGCCAGCAGCTTCGGGACAGGGTGGAATTCACCCCTCCACTTT. It codes for CASSFGTGWNSPLHF.

In its sample, this clone was seen once. DNA for the CDR3: TGTGCCAGCAGCCAAGTTGCGGGCGGCTACGAGCAGTACTTC. Translation gives CASSQVAGGYEQYF. The chain uses TRBV3-1 (or the pseudogene TRBV3-2) and TRBJ2-7, with a tentative D call TRBD2 (5 bases). Germline-derived CDR1 and CDR2 are LGHDT and YNNKEL (reference sequence). The CDR3 is 14 amino acids. Trimming took 1 base from V and 3 from J, leaving 10 bases between them.

Turning to this clone: This same CDR3 is encoded by further DNA sequences in the sample. The CDR3 DNA follows: TGTGCCAGCAGCTCGGACAGGGGAACTGGAAACACCATATATTTT. Amino acid sequence: CASSSDRGTGNTIYF. The chain has TRBV7-2 and TRBJ1-3, with 9 bases fitting TRBD1. The CDR3 loop spans 15 amino acids. CDR1 and CDR2 from the germline V gene are SGHTA and FQGNSA. With 4 bases clipped from V and 2 bases from J, the junction kept 3 bases outside the gene matches.

The chain has TRBV10-3 and TRBJ1-5, with 9 bases identical to TRBD1. Trimming at V came to 3 bases and at J to 1 base, leaving 1 base not matched to a gene. This CDR3 spans 15 amino acids. Germline CDR1 reads ENHRY; CDR2 reads SYGVKD. The CDR3, as DNA: TGTGCCATCAGTGACGACAGGGGGAGCAATCAGCCCCAGCATTTT. This encodes CAISDDRGSNQPQHF.

The rearrangement uses TRBV29-1 and TRBJ2-1; D unresolved. CDR3 length equals 14 residues. Germline lookup yields CDR1 SQVTM and CDR2 ANQGSEA. Trimming removed 1 base from V and 2 bases from J, with 9 bases in between. Here the CDR3 DNA reads TGCAGCGTTGAAGTTCGCGGTACCTACAATGAGCAGTTCTTC. Its protein product is CSVEVRGTYNEQFF.

In this sample, this clone turned up once. The chain couples TRBV7-9 to TRBJ2-3; D is uncertain. CDR1 is SEHNR and CDR2 is FQNEAQ in the germline V gene (reference sequence). The CDR3 contains 11 residues. V was pared by 5 bases and J by 2 bases, with 2 bases between. The CDR3 DNA reads TGTGCCAGCAGCCTCACAGATACGCAGTATTTT. Residues: CASSLTDTQYF.

This clone occurred once. The chain employs TRBV2 and TRBJ2-5, with D unclear. The germline V gene has CDR1 SNHLY and CDR2 FYNNEI. There are 14 residues in the CDR3. Trimming shortened V by 4 bases and J by 5 bases, and 14 bases separated the two germline ends. The CDR3 spells CASSATVRTETQYF. The CDR3 region has the DNA TGTGCCAGCAGTGCCACAGTCCGAACGGAGACCCAGTACTTC.

V gene TRBV6-5 combines with J gene TRBJ2-2, with TRBD2 as a possible D gene (5 bases). Trimming took 4 bases from V and 5 from J, leaving 17 bases between them. The germline V gene has CDR1 MNHEY and CDR2 SVGAGI. The CDR3 extends over 16 amino acids. As DNA, the CDR3 is TGTGCCAGCAGTTCCGGGCGAAAAACGGGGACCGGGGAGCTGTTTTTT. Translation: CASSSGRKTGTGELFF.

This chain links TRBV5-4 with TRBJ2-1, with 11 bases that match TRBD2. Trimming removed 4 bases from V and 10 bases from J; junction bases left unmatched: 19. The CDR3 runs 18 residues. Germline CDR1 is SGHNT and CDR2 is YYREEE (reference sequence). The CDR3 DNA follows: TGTGCCAGCAGCCGGATAGCGGGAGGGTCCCTCCCCTGGAGAGAGCAGTTCTTC. Its translation is CASSRIAGGSLPWREQFF. The whole variable domain, filled in from reference TRBV5-4 and TRBJ2-1, reads ETGVTQSPTHLIKTRGQQVTLRCSSQSGHNTVSWYQQALGQGPQFIFQYYREEENGRGNFPPRFSGLQFPNYSSELNVNALELDDSALYLCASSRIAGGSLPWREQFFGPGTRLTVL.

This rearrangement joins TRBV11-2 to TRBJ2-3, with 8 bases identical to TRBD2. CDR1 and CDR2 (germline): SGHAT, FQNNGV. This CDR3 has 15 residues. V was pared by 5 bases and J by 4 bases, with 8 bases of the junction left unmatched. The CDR3 reads CASSPLSGSADTQYF. The CDR3 nucleotides read TGTGCCAGCAGCCCCCTAAGCGGGAGCGCAGATACGCAGTATTTT.

This chain connects TRBV11-2 to TRBJ2-5, with unresolved D. The CDR3 runs to 14 residues. CDR1 and CDR2 (germline): SGHAT, FQNNGV. Trimming shortened V by 0 bases and J by 4 bases, and 9 bases separated the two germline ends. CDR3 bases: TGTGCCAGCAGCTTAGAGACTCGTGGAGAGACCCAGTACTTC. Its protein product is CASSLETRGETQYF.

This clone was counted once. The chain carries TRBV15 and TRBJ2-5; 7 nucleotides align to TRBD2. The V gene's germline CDR1 is LNHNV and CDR2 YYDKDF (reference sequence). J gave up 4 bases and V 7 bases, and 3 bases lay outside the gene matches. This CDR3 comprises 12 residues. CDR3 coding DNA: TGTGCCACCAATCCGGGGGGAGAGACCCAGTACTTC. Encoded protein: CATNPGGETQYF. Full variable domain (missing parts from reference TRBV15 and TRBJ2-5): DAMVIQNPRYQVTQFGKPVTLSCSQTLNHNVMYWYQQKSSQAPKLLFHYYDKDFNNEADTPDNFQSRRPNTSFCFLDIRSPGLGDTAMYLCATNPGGETQYFGPGTRLLVL.

This sequence joins TRBV2 and TRBJ1-4; unclear D gene. This CDR3 is built from 13 residues. The ends were cut back, 7 bases at V and 0 bases at J, with 6 bases in the middle. Germline CDR1 reads SNHLY; CDR2 reads FYNNEI. The CDR3 loop reads CASIPATNEKLFF. For the CDR3, the DNA is TGTGCCAGCATCCCAGCAACTAATGAAAAACTGTTTTTT. The whole variable domain, remainder taken from reference TRBV2 and TRBJ1-4, is EPEVTQTPSHQVTQMGQEVILRCVPISNHLYFYWYRQILGQKVEFLVSFYNNEISEKSEIFDDQFSVERPDGSNFTLKIRSTKLEDSAMYFCASIPATNEKLFFGSGTQLSVL.

The genes are TRBV3-1 (or the pseudogene TRBV3-2) and TRBJ2-1; 12 bases agree with TRBD2. The V gene's germline CDR1 is LGHDT and CDR2 YNNKEL (reference sequence). The CDR3 is made up of 16 amino acids. The V and J ends lost 2 bases and 7 bases, in that order; junction bases with no gene match: 6. The CDR3: CASSQLGLAGNNEQFF. The CDR3 region has the DNA TGTGCCAGCAGCCAATTAGGACTAGCGGGAAATAATGAGCAGTTCTTC.